This T cell receptor beta chain is drawn from a study of metastatic and nonmetastatic thyroid tumors. Study information: It was across blood and tumor or nodule tissue from malignant and benign thyroid patients that repertoires were compared. Study-wide results and limits: Within blood and tumor, benign nodules reportedly had significantly lower TCR beta diversity than malignant thyroid tumors did.

Treatment of any kind had been given to no patient before thyroid surgery. CDR1 and CDR2 from the germline V gene are MNHNS and SASEGT. Losses at the gene ends were 6 bases for V and 8 bases for J; bases not matched to a gene: 4. The CDR3 runs 12 residues. Original data processing: The distant-metastasis classifier for papillary thyroid cancer was built from CDR3 differences across clinicopathological groups. TCRdb re-processed the PCR reads through MiXCR. The V and J calls were determined by TCRdb, not by the authors. The repertoire holds about 82,000 clones, with approximately 12% as singletons. Many counts were recorded for this clone. Antigen specificity is unknown.

The sequence derives from a female donor with papillary thyroid cancer or a benign thyroid nodule (not recorded which). Some clones in this sample may be carry-over from other donors' samples. Sequenced sample: tumor tissue. This chain connects TRBV6-1 to TRBJ1-2; 9 positions match TRBD1. CDR3 protein: CASRRTGEGYTF. The CDR3 DNA reads TGTGCCAGCAGGAGGACAGGGGAAGGCTACACCTTC.